These 10 T cell receptor beta chains originate from one sample sequenced in a study of blood T cell repertoires in COVID-19. Repertoires were generated with immunoSEQ multiplex PCR, while TCRdb's copy carries only in-frame clones and drops some. The data show 150,000 to 200,000 clones, around nine tenths seen once. The sample taken for sequencing was peripheral blood. These TCRs come from a human donor in a cohort sampled during active COVID-19.

The gene calls are TRBV6-5 and TRBJ2-3; D call uncertain. Trimming shortened V by 5 bases and J by 2 bases, and 8 bases separated the two germline ends. Germline values: CDR1 MNHEY, CDR2 SVGAGI. The CDR3 contains 13 residues. DNA of the CDR3: TGTGCCAGCAGTAGCGCAGACACAGATACGCAGTATTTT. Its translation: CASSSADTDTQYF.

V and J are TRBV7-2 and TRBJ2-3; TRBD2 aligns across 14 bases. The CDR3 has 16 amino acids. Looked up from germline, CDR1 is SGHTA and CDR2 is FQGNSA. With 0 bases clipped from V and 6 bases from J, the junction kept 2 bases outside the gene matches. This chain's CDR3 is CASSLATSGRVDTQYF. The CDR3 DNA reads TGTGCCAGCAGCTTAGCGACTAGCGGGAGGGTGGATACGCAGTATTTT.

This clone was seen a handful of times. The CDR3 sequence: CASGLAVNTGELFF. As DNA, the CDR3 is TGCGCCAGCGGACTAGCGGTGAACACCGGGGAGCTGTTTTTT. The chain carries TRBV5-1 and TRBJ2-2; 10 nucleotides align to TRBD2. Per germline, CDR1 SGHRS and CDR2 YFSETQ. The CDR3 is 14 amino acids. The junction had 1 base not matched to a gene; V was cut back by 7 bases and J by 1 base.

The CDR3 region is CASSRDRPYNEQFF. The CDR3 nucleotides are TGTGCCAGTAGTCGGGACAGGCCCTACAATGAGCAGTTCTTC. J is TRBJ2-1 and V is TRBV19; 8 bases align to TRBD1. This CDR3 has 14 amino acids. Germline CDR1 LNHDA, CDR2 SQIVND (reference sequence). Trimming removed 5 bases from V and 2 bases from J; junction bases left unmatched: 2. Combining the CDR3 with reference TRBV19 and TRBJ2-1 gives the whole variable domain DGGITQSPKYLFRKEGQNVTLSCEQNLNHDAMYWYRQDPGQGLRLIYYSQIVNDFQKGDIAEGYSVSREKKESFPLTVTSAQKNPTAFYLCASSRDRPYNEQFFGPGTRLTVL.

The rearrangement joins TRBV5-1 to TRBJ2-1, with TRBD2 matching 13 bases. Germline lookup yields CDR1 SGHRS and CDR2 YFSETQ. The length of the CDR3 is 15 residues. V lost 4 bases to trimming and J lost 8 bases; unmatched junction nucleotides: 6. CDR3 loop: CASSGRTSGGDEQFF. Here the CDR3 DNA reads TGCGCCAGCAGCGGAAGGACTAGCGGGGGAGATGAGCAGTTCTTC. Drawing the rest from reference TRBV5-1 and TRBJ2-1, the complete variable domain is KAGVTQTPRYLIKTRGQQVTLSCSPISGHRSVSWYQQTPGQGLQFLFEYFSETQRNKGNFPGRFSGRQFSNSRSEMNVSTLELGDSALYLCASSGRTSGGDEQFFGPGTRLTVL.

This chain links TRBV7-9 with TRBJ1-6; a possible D gene is TRBD1 (6 bases). Trimming removed 1 base from V and 7 bases from J, with 8 bases in between. This CDR3 comprises 14 residues. CDR1 and CDR2 (germline): SEHNR, FQNEAQ (reference sequence). For the CDR3, the DNA is TGTGCCAGCAGCTTAGGACAGGTCAATTCACCCCTCCACTTT. This gives the protein CASSLGQVNSPLHF.

The chain employs TRBV4-3 and TRBJ2-1; 9 bases fit TRBD2. CDR3 length: 20 amino acids. V was pared by 0 bases and J by 2 bases, with 14 bases of the junction left unmatched. CDR1 and CDR2 from the germline V gene are LGHNA and YSLEER. CDR3 region: CASSQERGGSGSSPYNEQFF. Here the CDR3 DNA reads TGCGCCAGCAGCCAAGAAAGGGGGGGTAGCGGGAGTTCCCCCTACAATGAGCAGTTCTTC.

The V and J genes are TRBV5-1 and TRBJ2-5, with D tentatively TRBD1 (5 bases). From germline, CDR1 is SGHRS and CDR2 YFSETQ. The CDR3 totals 14 residues. The V gene lost 0 bases and the J gene lost 1 base, with 7 bases spanning the gap. In DNA, the CDR3 is TGCGCCAGCAGCTTGGGTGGGGCCCAAGAGACCCAGTACTTC. Amino acid sequence: CASSLGGAQETQYF. The variable domain in full, completed from reference TRBV5-1 and TRBJ2-5, reads KAGVTQTPRYLIKTRGQQVTLSCSPISGHRSVSWYQQTPGQGLQFLFEYFSETQRNKGNFPGRFSGRQFSNSRSEMNVSTLELGDSALYLCASSLGGAQETQYFGPGTRLLVL.

This chain connects TRBV5-8 to TRBJ2-3; D not resolved. The CDR3 contains 15 residues. V lost 6 bases and J lost 0, with 14 bases in between. Germline-derived CDR1 and CDR2 are SGHTS and YDEGEE. The CDR3 spells CASTKGTGSTDTQYF. As DNA, the CDR3 is TGTGCCAGCACCAAAGGTACCGGGAGCACAGATACGCAGTATTTT.

The J gene is TRBJ2-2, the V gene TRBV4-1, with no clear D. The CDR3 spans 15 residues. Germline loops: CDR1 MGHRA, CDR2 YSYEKL. The V end lost 4 bases, the J end lost 2 bases, and 11 bases lay between the germline ends. CDR3 sequence: CASSRILANTGELFF. CDR3 DNA: TGCGCCAGCAGCCGTATACTTGCTAACACCGGGGAGCTGTTTTTT.